A single sample is the source of the 24 T cell receptor beta chains below, sequenced in a study of OX40 agonist ivuxolimab in advanced cancers. Profiling relied on immunoSEQ multiplex PCR, and the TCRdb table lists in-frame clones only, not all of them. The sample contains about 84,000 clones, 94% of which appear only once. This sample comprised CD4+ or CD8+ T cells sorted from blood, obtained in a trial of the OX40 agonist ivuxolimab. The receptors shown here come from an adult with an advanced solid tumor such as melanoma, head and neck, liver or kidney cancer.

The V and J genes are TRBV18 and TRBJ2-5, with 9 bases identical to TRBD1. Germline CDR1 KGHSH, CDR2 LQKENI. The CDR3 contains 12 residues. After removal of 8 bases from V and 5 bases from J, the junction contained 3 bases not matched to a gene. The CDR3 DNA reads TGTGCCAGCAAAGGACAGGGGGAGACCCAGTACTTC. It yields the protein CASKGQGETQYF.

This chain connects TRBV6-1 to TRBJ2-3, with TRBD1 matching over 7 bases. Germline V gene data show CDR1 as MNHNS and CDR2 as SASEGT. V was clipped by 7 bases and J by 1 base; unmatched bases: 5. CDR3 length: 14 residues. The CDR3 loop is CASITGVGTDTQYF. The CDR3, as DNA: TGTGCCAGCATCACAGGGGTGGGCACAGATACGCAGTATTTT.

The count of this clone is one. The chain combines TRBV30 with TRBJ2-3; 7 bases line up with TRBD1. CDR3 size: 14 residues. J was trimmed by 2 bases and V by 3 bases; bases with no gene match: 5. CDR1 is GTSNPN, CDR2 SVGIG, per germline (reference sequence). CDR3 nucleotide sequence: TGTGCCTGGAGGGGACAGAGATCCACAGATACGCAGTATTTT. Residues: CAWRGQRSTDTQYF.

V usage is TRBV12-5 and J usage is TRBJ1-1; the match to TRBD1 covers 9 bases. The V and J ends lost 4 bases and 7 bases, in that order; junction bases with no gene match: 4. The CDR3 sequence is 13 residues long. CDR1 and CDR2 (germline): LGHNT, FRNRAP. The CDR3: CASGYGTGNEAFF. CDR3 DNA: TGTGCTAGTGGTTACGGGACAGGGAATGAAGCTTTCTTT.

The chain links TRBV6-6 to TRBJ2-1; 9 bases fit TRBD1. The ends lost 7 bases at V and 3 bases at J; junction bases unmatched: 10. The CDR3 loop spans 16 amino acids. The germline CDR1 and CDR2 sequences are MNHNY and SVGAGI (reference sequence). The CDR3, as DNA: TGTGCCAGCATTCCGAGGACAGGGGTCCTCTACAATGAGCAGTTCTTC. The encoded protein is CASIPRTGVLYNEQFF.

The chain links TRBV6-5 to TRBJ2-3; D is ambiguous. The germline CDR1 and CDR2 sequences are MNHEY and SVGAGI. V lost 6 bases to trimming and J lost 0 bases, with 10 bases between them. This CDR3 comprises 14 residues. DNA of the CDR3: TGTGCCAGCAGCAGTGAGAGGAGCACAGATACGCAGTATTTT. Protein sequence: CASSSERSTDTQYF.

The chain joins TRBV5-4 to TRBJ1-1; D perhaps matches TRBD1 (5 bases). Germline lookup yields CDR1 SGHNT and CDR2 YYREEE (reference sequence). V lost 0 bases and J 4 bases, leaving 13 bases between the germline ends. CDR3 length: 15 residues. The CDR3 bases are TGTGCCAGCAGCTTGGCCCCTCGGGGGGGCACTGAAGCTTTCTTT. Translation gives CASSLAPRGGTEAFF.

In its sample, this clone was seen once. The chain links TRBV7-9 to TRBJ2-7, with no clear D. The germline gives CDR1 SEHNR, CDR2 FQNEAQ (reference sequence). CDR3 length equals 11 residues. V was pared by 7 bases and J by 6 bases, with 10 bases between. CDR3 sequence reads: CASNLGREQYF. For the CDR3, the DNA is TGTGCCAGCAACTTGGGTCGCGAGCAGTACTTC.

The chain recombines TRBV6-1 with TRBJ2-3; no definite D call. Germline CDR1 is MNHNS and CDR2 is SASEGT. The CDR3 runs to 13 residues. V lost 4 bases and J lost 3, with 8 bases in between. The CDR3 DNA follows: TGTGCCAGCAGTGCCATGACGACAGATACGCAGTATTTT. Encoded protein: CASSAMTTDTQYF.

The V call is TRBV4-3, the J call TRBJ1-2, with no clear D. Per germline, CDR1 LGHNA and CDR2 YSLEER. V shed 0 bases and J shed 5 bases, with 16 bases lying between them. CDR3 length equals 16 residues. The CDR3 nucleotides read TGCGCCAGCAGCCAAGATCTTGCCGGGGAGCAGTATGGCTACACCTTC. It is translated as CASSQDLAGEQYGYTF.

The chain joins TRBV6-5 to TRBJ2-7; no clear D. In germline, CDR1 is MNHEY, CDR2 SVGAGI. V was pared by 3 bases and J by 4 bases, with 7 bases between. This CDR3 has 12 residues. The CDR3 DNA reads TGTGCCAGCAGTTATGTCGGGTACGAGCAGTACTTC. It yields the protein CASSYVGYEQYF.

The chain employs TRBV5-1 and TRBJ2-7; TRBD1 aligns across 7 bases. The CDR3 loop spans 12 amino acids. V lost 4 bases, J lost 5 bases, and 3 bases stayed unmatched. Germline V gene lookup returns CDR1 SGHRS and CDR2 YFSETQ. CDR3 residues: CASSGTGDEQYF. For the CDR3, the DNA is TGCGCCAGCAGCGGAACAGGGGACGAGCAGTACTTC.

The gene calls are TRBV19 and TRBJ2-3; 11 positions agree with TRBD1. Per the germline V gene, CDR1 is LNHDA and CDR2 is SQIVND (reference sequence). V gave up 2 bases and J gave up 5 bases; unmatched junction bases: 6. The CDR3 contains 16 residues. The CDR3 is CASSIMWTGGRDTQYF. The DNA for the CDR3 is TGTGCCAGTAGTATAATGTGGACAGGGGGCCGAGATACGCAGTATTTT.

The V call is TRBV19, the J call TRBJ2-7, with TRBD2 as a possible D gene (5 bases). The V end was cut by 5 bases, the J end by 2 bases, with 10 bases between. The CDR3 totals 13 residues. In germline, CDR1 is LNHDA, CDR2 SQIVND (reference sequence). The CDR3 nucleotides read TGTGCCAGTAGTCCGACCGGGGCCTACGAGCAGTACTTC. It specifies CASSPTGAYEQYF.

V and J are TRBV4-3 and TRBJ2-5, with 9 bases lining up with TRBD1. The CDR3 runs 17 residues. The junction had 19 bases not matched to a gene; V was cut back by 9 bases and J by 5 bases. Germline assignment: CDR1 LGHNA and CDR2 YSLEER. CDR3 nucleotides: TGCGCCAGTTCAAGGGGACAGGGCCACCGGGCCGCGGAGACCCAGTACTTC. Protein product: CASSRGQGHRAAETQYF.

J is TRBJ1-1 and V is TRBV7-6; 8 nucleotides line up with TRBD1. The CDR3 has 14 residues. Germline CDR1 is SGHVS and CDR2 is FNYEAQ. After removal of 5 bases from V and 3 bases from J, the junction contained 5 bases not matched to a gene. As DNA, the CDR3 is TGTGCCAGCAGCCCAGGGGGCTCGTACACTGAAGCTTTCTTT. Its translation: CASSPGGSYTEAFF.

The chain is built from TRBV9 and TRBJ2-1, with D hard to call. CDR3 length: 13 residues. Trimming removed 2 bases from V and 2 bases from J, with 5 bases in between. Germline CDR1 and CDR2: SGDLS and YYNGEE. The CDR3 here is CASSVDTYNEQFF. CDR3 coding DNA: TGTGCCAGCAGCGTTGACACCTACAATGAGCAGTTCTTC.

This chain uses TRBV19 with TRBJ2-7; 7 bases align to TRBD2. This CDR3 contains 15 residues. Germline CDR1 LNHDA, CDR2 SQIVND (reference sequence). Unmatched junction bases numbered 7, after V lost 3 bases and J lost 2 bases. The CDR3 spells CASSMEAGITYEQYF. The CDR3, as DNA: TGTGCCAGTAGTATGGAAGCGGGAATAACCTACGAGCAGTACTTC.

The chain recombines TRBV7-6 with TRBJ2-4; 7 bases align to TRBD1. This CDR3 is built from 16 residues. The germline V gene encodes CDR1 SGHVS and CDR2 FNYEAQ. The V gene end was trimmed by 5 bases and the J gene end by 2 bases; junction bases not matched to a gene: 9. This CDR3 reads CASSPRAGGSKNIQYF. The CDR3 DNA follows: TGTGCCAGCAGCCCGCGGGCAGGGGGTTCCAAAAACATTCAGTACTTC.

The chain is built from TRBV27 and TRBJ2-7; TRBD1 agrees at 7 bases. The CDR3 loop spans 14 amino acids. Germline-derived CDR1 and CDR2 are MNHEY and SMNVEV (reference sequence). The junction had 7 bases not matched to a gene; V was cut back by 6 bases and J by 2 bases. Here the CDR3 DNA reads TGTGCCAGCAGCGACAGGGCCCTTCCCTACGAGCAGTACTTC. It specifies CASSDRALPYEQYF.

The genes are TRBV21-1 and TRBJ2-7; TRBD1, as called in the table, went unchecked against the DNA. TRBV21-1 is shown as a pseudogene. This CDR3 has 15 amino acids. CDR3 bases: TGTGCCAGCAGGAAGGGAGAAAGGGGGACCCACGAGCAGTACTTC. Translating gives CASRKGERGTHEQYF.

CDR3 sequence reads: CASSQETRAPRGYTF. In DNA, the CDR3 is TGCGCCAGCAGCCAAGAGACGAGGGCGCCTCGTGGCTACACCTTC. The gene calls are TRBV4-3 and TRBJ1-2; unclear D gene. Trimming removed 0 bases from V and 7 bases from J, with 15 bases in between. The CDR3 has 15 residues. Germline loops: CDR1 LGHNA, CDR2 YSLEER.

V and J are TRBV20-1 and TRBJ1-1; D not certain. Trimming left V 4 bases short and J 11 bases short, with 14 bases between. CDR1 and CDR2 (germline): DFQATT, SNEGSKA (reference sequence). The CDR3 has 11 amino acids. The CDR3 reads CSATQATEAFF. The DNA of the CDR3 is TGCAGTGCTACCCAGGCCACCGAGGCTTTCTTT.

The rearrangement joins TRBV4-3 to TRBJ2-5; 8 positions match TRBD1. The tail of the sequence fits TRBJ2-7 better, so the J call may be wrong. The CDR3 sequence is 15 residues long. Germline loops: CDR1 LGHNA, CDR2 YSLEER. The CDR3 DNA follows: TGCGCCAGCAGCCACCTACAGGGGGTAGTCAACGAGCAGTACTTC. Translated: CASSHLQGVVNEQYF.